This TCR beta chain was sequenced in a study of T cell repertoires in cytomegalovirus infection (dated by TCRdb to about 2019). Regarding the complete study: Donor HLA type was relevant to the analysis, as public TCR beta signatures indicated carriage of CMV infection together with the matching HLA type. Here is what the overall study found, with its caveats: In the ex vivo response, HLA-C-restricted CMV-specific TCR beta clonotypes were dominant, and in two of eight donors the single most frequent clonotype came from this HLA-C-restricted group. In both this cohort and an independent cohort of 352 donors, the cumulative frequency of public TCR beta family members distinguished carriers of CMV infection plus the relevant HLA type.

At the junction V is shortened by 5 bases and J by 0 bases, with 19 bases in between. Taken from the germline V gene, the CDR1 and CDR2 loops are SGHVS and FQNEAQ. From cysteine to phenylalanine, the CDR3 is 17 amino acids long. Kept here is only the CDR3 DNA, which spans 51 bases and is read in frame from base 1. Points on this clonotype: The antigen this receptor binds is unknown. It has no much larger one-base neighbor in the sample; base qualities were not kept.

This sample was sequenced with an Illumina HiSeq 1500. In-frame beta chains were kept once TCRdb had trimmed the public reads at Q25 with fastp and called clones with MiXCR. One record per CDR3 amino acid sequence lists the most common genes and DNA. The sample table contains fewer than 550,000 distinct CDR3 sequences; only one count was recorded for approximately 33% of them. The ten largest clonotypes hold roughly 15% of the sample. The sample taken for sequencing was PBMCs. This receptor was identified in a human donor in good health (CMV status not recorded). Some clones in this sample may be carry-over from other donors' samples. This sequence uses TRBV7-8 and TRBJ2-5, with TRBD1 perhaps the D gene, on 6 matching bases. CDR3 loop: CASSPSGADFYQETQYF. The DNA sequence follows: TGTGCCAGCAGCCCCTCAGGGGCAGACTTCTACCAAGAGACCCAGTACTTC. Supplemented by the reference TRBV7-8 and TRBJ2-5 proteins around the CDR3, the complete variable domain is GAGVSQSPRYKVAKRGQDVALRCDPISGHVSLFWYQQALGQGPEFLTYFQNEAQLDKSGLPSDRFFAERPEGSVSTLKIQRTQQEDSAVYLCASSPSGADFYQETQYFGPGTRLLVL.